The 2 T cell receptor beta chains presented below share a single source sample, sequenced in a study of CXCR3-negative and CXCR3-positive naive CD8 T cells (dated by TCRdb to 2018 to 2020). TCRdb names NextSeq 550 as the instrument used. The Human TCR Profiling Kit (MiLaboratory) was used to prepare UMI-labeled 5' RACE TRB cDNA libraries. With the reads reprocessed by TCRdb, a single entry stands for each CDR3 protein sequence and no DNA is reported. This sample's listing comprises 100,000 to 150,000 distinct CDR3 sequences. Of the sample, less than 0.55% falls within the top ten clones. The sample consisted of naive CXCR3- CD8+ T cells from blood. The sample's cell subset or site label, decoded: CD45RO-CCR7+CD27+CD95- naive CD8+ T cells lacking CXCR3 (TNR3-). These receptors were taken from a human donor in good health. Some clones in this sample may be carry-over from other donors' samples.

The rearrangement joins TRBV7-9 to TRBJ2-7. Germline V gene lookup returns CDR1 SEHNR and CDR2 FQNEAQ (reference sequence). This CDR3 has 13 amino acids. Here the CDR3 reads CASSSGRSYEQCF. Drawing the rest from reference TRBV7-9 and TRBJ2-7, the complete variable domain is DTGVSQNPRHKITKRGQNVTFRCDPISEHNRLYWYRQTLGQGPEFLTYFQNEAQLEKSRLLSDRFSAERPKGSFSTLEIQRTEQGDSAMYLCASSSGRSYEQCFGPGTRLTVT.

V is TRBV4-2 and J is TRBJ2-7; TCRdb names TRBD1, which stays unverified in the absence of DNA. Germline CDR1 and CDR2: LGHNA and YNFKEQ. The CDR3 has 18 residues. CDR3 loop: CASSQDSILGQGAYEQYF.